This T cell receptor beta chain was obtained from a study of spatial heterogeneity in lung cancer. Study background: Detection of beta-chain sequences consistently exceeded that of alpha-chain sequences.

Germline assignment: CDR1 MNHNS and CDR2 SASEGT. V was shortened by 7 bases and J by 4 bases, with 17 bases between the two germline ends. The CDR3 spans 16 residues. This clonotype has a count of ten or more. Time point reported: sample taken at primary tumor resection. Whole RNA obtained from tumor, nontumor lung or frozen PBMC underwent sequencing without sorting. TCR cDNA molecules were tagged individually, and each one carried a unique molecular identifier. Each CDR3 protein is one row after TCRdb ran MiXCR on the 5' RACE reads. This table holds around 66,000 distinct CDR3 sequences, about 6.6% found once.

The origin of this receptor is a female donor with early-stage non-small cell lung cancer. The source was PBMCs, collected at surgery. This chain uses TRBV6-1 with TRBJ2-6; no reliable D call. The CDR3 sequence: CASMRQVRTGANVLTF. The CDR3 DNA follows: TGTGCCAGCATGAGGCAGGTCCGAACGGGGGCCAACGTCCTGACTTTC.